This T cell receptor (beta chain) comes out of a study of regulatory T cells in long-lasting Graves disease. Study results and caveats: Persistent disease was associated with favored TRBV28 usage and with favored use of TRBJ1-2 and TRBJ2-5. Because few samples were included, accuracy may have been lower.

In its sample, this clonotype was seen many times. What it binds is not known. Regarding time point: persistent/refractory GD, antithyroid drugs over 5 years with positive TRAb. Extracted RNA from PBMCs served as the source of the TCR library. V was clipped by 5 bases and J by 7 bases, with 14 bases between them. This CDR3 contains 14 residues. Construction of TCR beta libraries relied on iRepertoire HTBI primers and on Arm-PCR targeting CDR3 regions. TCRdb fed the multiplex PCR reads into MiXCR, producing one record per CDR3 protein. The table records roughly 500,000 distinct CDR3 sequences, around a fifth of them present only once.

Source: peripheral blood mononuclear cells (PBMCs), taken when the disease was refractory, from a patient treated with antithyroid drugs. The clonotype was recovered from a female donor with Graves disease. The chain recombines TRBV12-3 or TRBV12-4 with TRBJ1-4; D may be TRBD1 (5 bases). CDR3 nucleotide sequence: TGTGCCAGCAGTCCCGGCAGGGCAGGTGAAAAACTGTTTTTT. This translates into CASSPGRAGEKLFF.